The source of this TCR beta chain is a study of beta chain features in type 1 diabetes. Findings of the study overall: Type 1 diabetes patients showed a moderate but significant shortening of TCRB CDR3s in all four CD4+ subsets.

The CDR3 totals 16 residues. Germline V gene sequence: CDR1 LNHDA, CDR2 SQIVND (reference sequence). Unmatched junction bases numbered 4, after V lost 3 bases and J lost 0 bases. This clone was counted between two and nine times. Its antigen is still unknown. As every portion of the isolated RNA was reverse transcribed, the sequencing read expressed TCRB transcripts. This table comes from immunoSEQ multiplex PCR, and its TCRdb copy is limited to in-frame clones, with some not included. The table lists about 250,000 clones, about a tenth of them singletons. The origin of this receptor is a man aged 30 to 39 with type 1 diabetes. The chain recombines TRBV19 with TRBJ1-5, with 8 bases matching TRBD1. Material for sequencing was naive CD4+ T cells from blood. CDR3: CASSISQGASNQPQHF. CDR3 DNA: TGTGCCAGTAGTATTTCCCAGGGGGCTAGCAATCAGCCCCAGCATTTT.